Here is one T cell receptor beta chain with its context. The entry originates in a study of technical replicates of blood from a handful of donors. Method: immunoSEQ multiplex PCR; TCRdb's copy keeps in-frame clones and lacks some. The profile covers 65,000 to 90,000 clones, with 93% appearing a single time and less than 0.3% taken by the ten largest. From germline, CDR1 is SGHAT and CDR2 FQNNGV. V was cut by 1 base and J by 4 bases, with 11 bases left in between. The CDR3 is 15 residues long. This sequence was found in a human donor in good health. The chain joins TRBV11-2 to TRBJ2-1; D is undetermined. The material sequenced was T cells isolated from PBMCs. The chain's CDR3 is CASSLVGRSYNEQFF. Written as DNA, the CDR3 is TGTGCCAGCAGCTTAGTAGGCCGGAGTTACAATGAGCAGTTCTTC.